This section outlines one TCR beta chain sequence together with its context. The source of the sample is a study of blood T cell repertoires in COVID-19. From germline, CDR1 is SGHVS and CDR2 FNYEAQ. The CDR3 consists of 16 residues. The V and J ends lost 4 bases and 3 bases respectively, with 15 bases between them. Seattle cases were enrolled at active infection and followed longitudinally. Data came from immunoSEQ multiplex PCR; TCRdb stores just in-frame clones and leaves some out. The profile shows under 400,000 clones, approximately 90% of them singletons. This TCR derives from a woman aged 60-70 years with COVID-19, enrolled during active disease. V gene TRBV7-6 combines with J gene TRBJ1-4, with D perhaps matching TRBD1 (6 bases). Sequencing used peripheral blood. The CDR3 DNA reads TGTGCCAGCAGCTCCAAAAAGGACAGACCTAATGAAAAACTGTTTTTT. This translates into CASSSKKDRPNEKLFF.